This T cell receptor (beta chain) comes out of a study of cytomegalovirus exposure and HLA in healthy donors. Vbeta (60) and Jbeta (13) primers were used in the PCR. TCRdb's table, derived via immunoSEQ multiplex PCR, lists solely in-frame clones and lacks some. The sample has 65,000 to 85,000 clones, roughly 76% seen once. The germline V gene has CDR1 SGHTA and CDR2 FQGNSA. The CDR3 covers 14 residues. V lost 2 bases to trimming and J lost 10 bases; unmatched junction nucleotides: 7. Whole-study results and caveats: A later analysis reported that several of the most significant clusters appeared to be linked to common viral pathogens, among them Epstein-Barr virus. By HLA locus, TCR association rates varied in a later analysis, with DRB1 showing the most and HLA-C the fewest.

As to this clone: Antigen unknown.

Specimen: PBMCs. The sequence derives from a male donor in good health and CMV-seropositive. The chain combines TRBV7-2 with TRBJ2-1; 8 bases match TRBD2. The CDR3 coding sequence is TGTGCCAGCAGCTTACGGGAGGGGCTTGGGGAGCAGTTCTTC. Its translation is CASSLREGLGEQFF.